The entry that follows covers one TCR beta chain sequence. The antigen is not known. Sequence at one end of the junction differs from germline and may be a read error. The method was immunoSEQ multiplex PCR; TCRdb's version includes in-frame clones alone and lacks a portion of them. The sample consists of around 35,000 clones, more than 75% of them appearing once. This entry is derived from a study of lymphopenia after photon versus proton radiotherapy. Study observations and caveats: Survival link was tested only in deceased patients; proton benefit remains a possibility. Proton therapy kept repertoires fairly stable, unlike photons, which gained effector/memory cells. A bigger post-nadir fall in TCR diversity correlated inversely with survival time in deceased patients. After lymphocyte nadir, photon-treated repertoires showed oligoclonal expansion, especially CD8+ Temra.

The CDR3 is made up of 15 amino acids. Germline assignment: CDR1 SNHLY and CDR2 FYNNEI. This sequence joins TRBV2 and TRBJ2-1, with D tentatively TRBD1 or TRBD2 (6 bases each). This clonotype was sampled from a middle-aged man with gastric cancer. Sample: peripheral blood, taken from a patient treated with photon-based radiotherapy. CDR3 residues: CASSEGGGSYNEQFF. As DNA, the CDR3 is TGTGCCAGCAGCGAAGGAGGGGGGTCCTACAATGAGCAGTTCTTC.